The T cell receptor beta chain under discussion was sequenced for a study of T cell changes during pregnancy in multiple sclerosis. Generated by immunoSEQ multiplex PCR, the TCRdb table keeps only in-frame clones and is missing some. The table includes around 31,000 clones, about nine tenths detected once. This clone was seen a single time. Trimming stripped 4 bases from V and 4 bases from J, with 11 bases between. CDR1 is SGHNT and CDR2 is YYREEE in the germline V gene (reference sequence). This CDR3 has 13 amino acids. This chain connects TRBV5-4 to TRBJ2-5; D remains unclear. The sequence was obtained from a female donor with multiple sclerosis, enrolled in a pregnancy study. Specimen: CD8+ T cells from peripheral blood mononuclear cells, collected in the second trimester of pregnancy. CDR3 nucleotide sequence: TGTGCCAGCAGCCCGGTCCGTGGAGAGACCCAGTACTTC. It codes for CASSPVRGETQYF.